These 27 T cell receptor beta chains originate from one sample sequenced in a study of cytomegalovirus exposure and HLA in healthy donors. TCRdb keeps only in-frame clones here, not all; method: immunoSEQ multiplex PCR. The profile shows about 130,000 clones, 90% of them singletons. The sequenced sample consisted of PBMCs. These receptors all come from a woman in her twenties or thirties in good health and CMV-seropositive.

This chain uses TRBV27 with TRBJ2-7; TRBD2 matches at 15 bases. J lost 2 bases, V lost 6 bases, and 5 bases had no gene match. Germline lookup yields CDR1 MNHEY and CDR2 SMNVEV (reference sequence). This CDR3 has 16 residues. CDR3 coding DNA: TGTGCCAGCAGGGGACTAGCGGGGGGCAATCCCTACGAGCAGTACTTC. It encodes CASRGLAGGNPYEQYF.

The chain carries TRBV2 and TRBJ2-3; 7 bases fit TRBD1. Trimming took 8 bases from V and 5 from J; bases not matched to a gene: 10. The CDR3 runs 14 residues. Germline CDR1 and CDR2: SNHLY and FYNNEI. The CDR3 loop reads CASPQGVQGDTQYF. Written as DNA, the CDR3 is TGTGCCAGCCCCCAGGGGGTCCAGGGAGATACGCAGTATTTT.

This chain joins TRBV2 and TRBJ2-1; 12 bases are shared with TRBD2. This CDR3 is built from 17 residues. The V gene end was trimmed by 9 bases and the J gene end by 1 base; junction bases not matched to a gene: 10. From germline, CDR1 is SNHLY and CDR2 FYNNEI. CDR3 nucleotides: TGTGCCAGTCATGGTACTAGCGGGGGGAGGTCCTACAATGAGCAGTTCTTC. Encoded protein: CASHGTSGGRSYNEQFF.

The chain recombines TRBV5-1 with TRBJ2-1; D gene ambiguous. The CDR3 extends over 14 amino acids. CDR1 and CDR2 from the germline V gene are SGHRS and YFSETQ. Trimming cost V 4 bases and J 3 bases, with 11 bases left between them. CDR3 DNA sequence: TGCGCCAGCAGCGTCACCCCGAGCTACAATGAGCAGTTCTTC. Translated: CASSVTPSYNEQFF.

The chain is built from TRBV29-1 and TRBJ2-3; 8 bases agree with TRBD2. The CDR3 extends over 13 amino acids. The V segment lost 8 bases and the J segment 0 bases; nucleotides outside the gene matches: 4. Germline V lookup: CDR1 SQVTM, CDR2 ANQGSEA. The CDR3 here is CSLGGASTDTQYF. CDR3 in DNA: TGCAGCCTCGGGGGGGCTAGCACAGATACGCAGTATTTT.

The chain combines TRBV7-2 with TRBJ2-5; D not resolved. This CDR3 is 11 amino acids long. CDR1 and CDR2 (germline): SGHTA, FQGNSA. The ends were cut back, 4 bases at V and 3 bases at J, with 3 bases in the middle. CDR3 sequence: CASSSEETQYF. The CDR3 DNA follows: TGTGCCAGCAGCTCCGAAGAGACCCAGTACTTC.

This clone was found once. This chain connects TRBV7-2 to TRBJ1-2; a possible D gene is TRBD1 (5 bases). Germline values: CDR1 SGHTA, CDR2 FQGNSA. CDR3 length: 13 residues. Trimming cost V 1 base and J 7 bases, with 10 bases left between them. The CDR3 DNA reads as TGTGCCAGCAGCTTAGTTATGCAGGGTGGCTACACCTTC. Translation gives CASSLVMQGGYTF.

The J gene is TRBJ1-3, the V gene TRBV5-6; the D is unclear. Germline lookup yields CDR1 SGHDT and CDR2 YYEEEE. The CDR3 is 17 amino acids. With 1 base removed from V and 0 bases from J, the gap between germline ends came to 14 bases. This CDR3 reads CASSLIWEVNSGNTIYF. In nucleotides, the CDR3 is TGTGCCAGCAGCTTGATTTGGGAGGTGAACTCTGGAAACACCATATATTTT.

This chain's CDR3 is CASSQAQGVLETQYF. The CDR3 DNA reads TGCGCCAGCAGCCAAGCCCAGGGGGTATTGGAGACCCAGTACTTC. J is TRBJ2-5 and V is TRBV4-1, with 7 nucleotides matching TRBD1. The length of the CDR3 is 15 residues. Trimming cost V 1 base and J 5 bases; bases outside gene matches: 7. Per germline, CDR1 MGHRA and CDR2 YSYEKL.

The gene calls are TRBV9 and TRBJ1-2, with 7 bases lining up with TRBD1. CDR3 size: 15 residues. Trimming removed 2 bases from V and 6 bases from J; junction bases left unmatched: 10. The V gene's germline CDR1 is SGDLS and CDR2 YYNGEE. The CDR3 is CASSVGVDRANGYTF. The CDR3 DNA sequence: TGTGCCAGCAGCGTGGGGGTAGACAGGGCGAATGGCTACACCTTC.

The chain recombines TRBV27 with TRBJ1-3, with a tentative D call TRBD1 (6 bases). Trimming took 2 bases from V and 7 from J, leaving 9 bases between them. The CDR3 has 13 amino acids. CDR1 is MNHEY and CDR2 is SMNVEV in the germline V gene (reference sequence). CDR3 bases: TGTGCCAGCAGTTTAACACAGGGCAACACCATATATTTT. Translated, it gives CASSLTQGNTIYF.

The CDR3 DNA is TGTGCCAGCAGGGGACAGGGAAGGACCGGGGAGCTGTTTTTT. The encoded protein is CASRGQGRTGELFF. The chain joins TRBV6-5 to TRBJ2-2, with 9 positions matching TRBD1. With V trimmed by 6 bases and J by 5 bases, 4 bases remained unmatched. CDR3 size: 14 residues. Germline V CDR1 and CDR2: MNHEY, SVGAGI.

The CDR3 region is CASSEWWEGENEQFF. CDR3 coding DNA: TGTGCCAGCAGTGAATGGTGGGAGGGTGAGAATGAGCAGTTCTTC. The rearrangement links TRBV2 to TRBJ2-1; 7 bases align to TRBD2. The CDR3 loop spans 15 amino acids. V lost 2 bases to trimming and J lost 7 bases; unmatched junction nucleotides: 8. Germline assignment: CDR1 SNHLY and CDR2 FYNNEI.

The V and J genes are TRBV29-1 and TRBJ2-7; D may be TRBD1 (6 bases). CDR1 is SQVTM and CDR2 is ANQGSEA in the germline V gene. The CDR3 covers 12 residues. V dropped 4 bases and J dropped 4 bases, with 11 bases sitting between them. The DNA of the CDR3 is TGCAGCGTTGGGCAGGGGTCGTACGAGCAGTACTTC. It codes for CSVGQGSYEQYF.

The chain combines TRBV27 with TRBJ1-1; no clear D gene. The germline V gene encodes CDR1 MNHEY and CDR2 SMNVEV (reference sequence). Trimming removed 6 bases from V and 4 bases from J, with 15 bases in between. The CDR3 contains 14 residues. CDR3 DNA: TGTGCCAGCAGCCTCGGGAGGTTGAGCACTGAAGCTTTCTTT. This encodes CASSLGRLSTEAFF.

This clone occurred a few times. The chain combines TRBV10-1 with TRBJ2-6; the match to TRBD1 covers 8 bases. From germline, CDR1 is WNHNN and CDR2 SYGVQD (reference sequence). The CDR3 has 16 residues. The J segment lost 1 base and the V segment lost 3 bases, leaving 2 bases of the junction unmatched. The CDR3 here is CASSDWTGSGANVLTF. The CDR3 DNA reads TGCGCCAGCAGTGACTGGACAGGGTCTGGGGCCAACGTCCTGACTTTC.

This clone showed up just a few times. The V call is TRBV4-1, the J call TRBJ2-7, with D possibly TRBD2 on 5 matching bases. Germline CDR1 MGHRA, CDR2 YSYEKL. The CDR3 has 17 amino acids. V was cut by 2 bases and J by 0 bases, with 17 bases left in between. The CDR3 protein is CASSQPRTTGSSYEQYF. In DNA, the CDR3 is TGCGCCAGCAGCCAACCCAGGACGACTGGGAGCTCCTACGAGCAGTACTTC.

The chain combines TRBV27 with TRBJ1-4; D is ambiguous. Germline values: CDR1 MNHEY, CDR2 SMNVEV (reference sequence). The CDR3 loop spans 18 amino acids. Between the trimmed V and J ends, which lost 0 bases and 0 bases, there was a span of 14 bases. The CDR3 bases are TGTGCCAGCAGTTTATCGGCAAGAGGGTACGCAACTAATGAAAAACTGTTTTTT. Its protein product is CASSLSARGYATNEKLFF.

DNA of the CDR3: TGTGCCAGCAGTTGGGGGAGTAGGACAGGGGAAGAGCAGTACTTC. Its protein product is CASSWGSRTGEEQYF. V gene TRBV28 combines with J gene TRBJ2-7, with TRBD1 identical over 9 bases. Trimming removed 4 bases from V and 7 bases from J; junction bases left unmatched: 11. The V gene's germline CDR1 is MDHEN and CDR2 SYDVKM. There are 15 residues in the CDR3.

This clone showed up just once. This chain connects TRBV6-6 to TRBJ2-7; 8 bases map to TRBD1. V lost 6 bases to trimming and J lost 1 base; unmatched junction nucleotides: 8. The CDR3 extends over 15 amino acids. Germline V gene sequence: CDR1 MNHNY, CDR2 SVGAGI (reference sequence). This chain's CDR3 is CASRTAGQGSYEQYF. The CDR3 nucleotides read TGTGCCAGCAGGACCGCTGGACAGGGATCCTACGAGCAGTACTTC.

V and J are TRBV2 and TRBJ2-3, with TRBD2 as a possible D gene (6 bases). The CDR3 is made up of 17 amino acids. The V and J ends lost 5 bases and 2 bases respectively, with 20 bases between them. Germline CDR1 reads SNHLY; CDR2 reads FYNNEI. The CDR3 DNA sequence: TGTGCCAGCAGTTCCCCCTCAGGCGGGGTGGACACAGATACGCAGTATTTT. Translating it yields CASSSPSGGVDTDTQYF.

This rearrangement joins TRBV9 to TRBJ2-3, with 10 bases that match TRBD1. Germline CDR1 is SGDLS and CDR2 is YYNGEE. The CDR3 is 15 residues long. Unmatched junction bases numbered 3, after V lost 3 bases and J lost 2 bases. For the CDR3, the DNA is TGTGCCAGCAGCGGACAGGGGGCAACCACAGATACGCAGTATTTT. It is translated as CASSGQGATTDTQYF.

CDR3 DNA: TGTGCCAGCACAGGGAGCACAGATACGCAGTATTTT. As protein: CASTGSTDTQYF. The chain has TRBV2 and TRBJ2-3, with D possibly being TRBD1 (5 bases). Per germline, CDR1 SNHLY and CDR2 FYNNEI. V was shortened by 7 bases and J by 0 bases, with 5 bases between the two germline ends. The CDR3 spans 12 residues.

The chain uses TRBV5-4 and TRBJ2-4; 9 bases are a match to TRBD1. This CDR3 is built from 15 residues. Germline trimming cut 4 bases from V and 1 base from J; bases unmatched to any gene: 3. Germline assignment: CDR1 SGHNT and CDR2 YYREEE (reference sequence). The CDR3 spells CASSLGTGAKNIQYF. The CDR3 DNA sequence: TGTGCCAGCAGCCTAGGGACAGGGGCCAAAAACATTCAGTACTTC.

The chain employs TRBV7-8 and TRBJ2-7; 7 positions match TRBD2. Germline-derived CDR1 and CDR2 are SGHVS and FQNEAQ. V gave up 5 bases and J gave up 5 bases; unmatched junction bases: 12. The CDR3 extends over 15 amino acids. The CDR3 spells CASSLGLGEADEQYF. DNA of the CDR3: TGTGCCAGCAGCCTAGGACTAGGAGAGGCGGACGAGCAGTACTTC.

The chain combines TRBV28 with TRBJ2-3, with TRBD2 matching 13 bases. The CDR3 sequence is 18 residues long. Unmatched junction bases numbered 8, after V lost 4 bases and J lost 1 base. Germline V lookup: CDR1 MDHEN, CDR2 SYDVKM. The CDR3 protein is CASSSTSGGAYRTDTQYF. The CDR3 DNA sequence: TGTGCCAGCAGTTCAACTAGCGGGGGGGCCTACCGCACAGATACGCAGTATTTT.

The chain is built from TRBV27 and TRBJ1-5; 9 bases agree with TRBD1. Germline CDR1 reads MNHEY; CDR2 reads SMNVEV (reference sequence). Losses at the gene ends were 6 bases for V and 4 bases for J; bases not matched to a gene: 7. The CDR3 consists of 15 residues. The DNA of the CDR3 is TGTGCCAGCAGCCTCGACAGGGGGGAAAATCAGCCCCAGCATTTT. Its protein product is CASSLDRGENQPQHF.